A selection of T cell receptor beta chains follows, all from one sample in a study of OX40 agonist ivuxolimab in advanced cancers. TCRdb keeps only in-frame clones here, not all; method: immunoSEQ multiplex PCR. The sample shows tens of thousands of clones, 89% of them seen only once. The sample was CD4+ or CD8+ T cells sorted from blood, taken in a trial of the OX40 agonist ivuxolimab. The receptors here all came from an adult with an advanced solid tumor such as melanoma, head and neck, liver or kidney cancer. CDR3s include the opening cysteine and the closing phenylalanine or tryptophan. The D gene is left open where the match is weak. Clone size is stated in some rows and not others, as once, few, many or a class when expanded.

d_call: TRBD1
clone_size: NA
v_call: TRBV7-9
j_call: TRBJ2-7
cdr3_aa: CASSLGTGMYEQYF
cdr3_nt: TGTGCCAGCAGCTTAGGGACAGGGATGTACGAGCAGTACTTC

d_call: TRBD2
clone_size: NA
v_call: TRBV18
j_call: TRBJ2-1
cdr3_aa: CASSPTGGPTKIYNEQFF
cdr3_nt: TGTGCCAGCTCACCAACGGGGGGACCAACGAAGATTTACAATGAGCAGTTCTTC

d_call: NA
clone_size: NA
v_call: TRBV18
j_call: TRBJ1-1
cdr3_aa: CASSASGLATEAFF
cdr3_nt: TGTGCCAGCTCAGCGTCAGGGTTAGCCACTGAAGCTTTCTTT

d_call: NA
clone_size: once
v_call: TRBV11-3
j_call: TRBJ1-4
cdr3_aa: CASSRTEKLFF
cdr3_nt: TGTGCCAGCAGCCGAACGGAAAAACTGTTTTTT

d_call: NA
clone_size: once
v_call: TRBV2
j_call: TRBJ1-1
cdr3_aa: CASREDSITEAFF
cdr3_nt: TGTGCCAGCAGAGAGGACAGTATCACTGAAGCTTTCTTT

d_call: NA
clone_size: once
v_call: TRBV18
j_call: TRBJ1-4
cdr3_aa: CASSPGGTNEKLFF
cdr3_nt: TGTGCCAGCTCACCGGGGGGAACTAATGAAAAACTGTTTTTT

d_call: NA
clone_size: NA
v_call: TRBV5-4
j_call: TRBJ2-5
cdr3_aa: CASSQNTGAGRETQYF
cdr3_nt: TGTGCCAGCAGCCAAAATACAGGCGCCGGTCGAGAGACCCAGTACTTC

d_call: NA
clone_size: NA
v_call: TRBV21-1
j_call: TRBJ2-2
cdr3_aa: CASSKELQGFAGELFF
cdr3_nt: TGTGCCAGCAGCAAAGAGTTACAGGGGTTCGCCGGGGAGCTGTTTTTT

d_call: TRBD2
clone_size: NA
v_call: TRBV29-1
j_call: TRBJ2-7
cdr3_aa: CSVEGGTSGRGEQYF
cdr3_nt: TGCAGCGTTGAAGGTGGGACTAGCGGGAGGGGAGAGCAGTACTTC

d_call: TRBD2
clone_size: NA
v_call: TRBV2
j_call: TRBJ2-1
cdr3_aa: CASTELTSGSSYNEQFF
cdr3_nt: TGTGCCAGCACCGAACTGACTAGCGGGAGTTCCTACAATGAGCAGTTCTTC

d_call: NA
clone_size: NA
v_call: TRBV5-5
j_call: TRBJ2-7
cdr3_aa: CASSLGVYEQYF
cdr3_nt: TGTGCCAGCAGCTTGGGAGTGTACGAGCAGTACTTC

d_call: NA
clone_size: NA
v_call: TRBV30
j_call: TRBJ1-6
cdr3_aa: CAWSVPGVNSPLHF
cdr3_nt: TGTGCCTGGAGTGTACCGGGAGTGAATTCACCCCTCCACTTT

d_call: NA
clone_size: NA
v_call: TRBV5-4
j_call: TRBJ1-2
cdr3_aa: CASSSPGGNYGYTF
cdr3_nt: TGTGCCAGCAGCTCCCCGGGGGGGAACTATGGCTACACCTTC

d_call: NA
clone_size: NA
v_call: TRBV18
j_call: TRBJ2-7
cdr3_aa: CASSPTDLPYEQYF
cdr3_nt: TGTGCCAGCTCCCCGACAGATCTACCCTACGAGCAGTACTTC

d_call: NA
clone_size: NA
v_call: TRBV6-1
j_call: TRBJ2-5
cdr3_aa: CASSEDAQGGLETQYF
cdr3_nt: TGTGCCAGCAGTGAAGACGCACAGGGAGGATTAGAGACCCAGTACTTC

d_call: TRBD1
clone_size: NA
v_call: TRBV5-6
j_call: TRBJ2-5
cdr3_aa: CASSLGDRGAETQYF
cdr3_nt: TGTGCCAGCAGCTTGGGGGACAGGGGAGCGGAGACCCAGTACTTC

d_call: TRBD2
clone_size: NA
v_call: TRBV11-2
j_call: TRBJ2-3
cdr3_aa: CASSSKLLAGGQDTQYF
cdr3_nt: TGTGCCAGCAGCTCGAAGTTACTAGCGGGAGGGCAAGATACGCAGTATTTT

d_call: TRBD2
clone_size: NA
v_call: TRBV7-9
j_call: TRBJ2-1
cdr3_aa: CASSRTSGSEPGSYNEQFF
cdr3_nt: TGTGCCAGCAGCAGGACTAGCGGGAGTGAGCCTGGGTCCTACAATGAGCAGTTCTTC

d_call: TRBD2
clone_size: NA
v_call: TRBV11-3
j_call: TRBJ2-2
cdr3_aa: CASSPGTSFTGELFF
cdr3_nt: TGTGCCAGCAGCCCCGGGACTAGCTTTACCGGGGAGCTGTTTTTT

d_call: TRBD1
clone_size: NA
v_call: TRBV5-1
j_call: TRBJ1-2
cdr3_aa: CASSLDAGGVYGYTF
cdr3_nt: TGCGCCAGCAGCTTGGATGCAGGGGGCGTCTATGGCTACACCTTC

d_call: TRBD2
clone_size: NA
v_call: TRBV11-3
j_call: TRBJ2-7
cdr3_aa: CASSFTGTSGGGEQYF
cdr3_nt: TGTGCCAGCAGCTTTACCGGGACTAGCGGGGGAGGCGAGCAGTACTTC

d_call: NA
clone_size: NA
v_call: TRBV4-1
j_call: TRBJ1-2
cdr3_aa: CASSQEQGSRPPQRNYGYTF
cdr3_nt: TGCGCCAGCAGCCAAGAGCAGGGATCACGACCTCCTCAGAGGAACTATGGCTACACCTTC

d_call: TRBD2
clone_size: NA
v_call: TRBV13
j_call: TRBJ2-7
cdr3_aa: CASSTRLREVDEQYF
cdr3_nt: TGTGCCAGCAGCACCCGCTTGCGGGAGGTCGACGAGCAGTACTTC

d_call: NA
clone_size: NA
v_call: TRBV29-1
j_call: TRBJ2-3
cdr3_aa: CSVERGGTDTQYF
cdr3_nt: TGCAGCGTTGAGCGGGGAGGCACAGATACGCAGTATTTT

d_call: TRBD1
clone_size: NA
v_call: TRBV7-6
j_call: TRBJ2-5
cdr3_aa: CASSLMGTAQETQYF
cdr3_nt: TGTGCCAGCAGCTTAATGGGGACAGCCCAAGAGACCCAGTACTTC

d_call: TRBD1
clone_size: NA
v_call: TRBV9
j_call: TRBJ1-6
cdr3_aa: CASSTGDNSPLHF
cdr3_nt: TGTGCCAGCAGCACAGGGGATAATTCACCCCTCCACTTT

d_call: NA
clone_size: NA
v_call: TRBV5-4
j_call: TRBJ1-2
cdr3_aa: CASSLAGQNYGYTF
cdr3_nt: TGTGCCAGCAGCTTGGCCGGACAGAACTATGGCTACACCTTC

d_call: NA
clone_size: NA
v_call: TRBV18
j_call: TRBJ1-5
cdr3_aa: CASSPPSGASLQPQHF
cdr3_nt: TGTGCCAGCTCACCACCCTCAGGGGCCTCTTTGCAGCCCCAGCATTTT

d_call: TRBD2
clone_size: NA
v_call: TRBV27
j_call: TRBJ2-1
cdr3_aa: CASGTHSTGLAGLGEQFF
cdr3_nt: TGTGCCAGCGGCACGCACTCCACCGGACTAGCGGGGTTGGGTGAGCAGTTCTTC

d_call: NA
clone_size: NA
v_call: TRBV19
j_call: TRBJ2-5
cdr3_aa: CASSRWRGAGETQYF
cdr3_nt: TGTGCCAGTAGCCGGTGGAGAGGGGCTGGGGAGACCCAGTACTTC

d_call: TRBD2
clone_size: NA
v_call: TRBV7-9
j_call: TRBJ2-3
cdr3_aa: CASSSASTSGSRTQYF
cdr3_nt: TGTGCCAGCAGCTCAGCCTCAACTAGCGGGAGTAGAACGCAGTATTTT

d_call: NA
clone_size: NA
v_call: TRBV5-1
j_call: TRBJ1-4
cdr3_aa: CASRSNQPGDEKLFF
cdr3_nt: TGCGCCAGCAGATCGAACCAGCCAGGGGATGAAAAACTGTTTTTT

d_call: TRBD2
clone_size: NA
v_call: TRBV25-1
j_call: TRBJ2-1
cdr3_aa: CASTIRASGRAYQFF
cdr3_nt: TGTGCCAGCACTATCCGGGCTAGCGGGAGGGCCTATCAGTTCTTC

d_call: NA
clone_size: NA
v_call: TRBV5-1
j_call: TRBJ2-1
cdr3_aa: CASSDLTGDYNEQFF
cdr3_nt: TGCGCCAGCAGCGACCTAACGGGAGACTACAATGAGCAGTTCTTC

d_call: TRBD2
clone_size: NA
v_call: TRBV30
j_call: TRBJ2-7
cdr3_aa: CAWSGRWLAGADEQYF
cdr3_nt: TGTGCCTGGAGTGGAAGGTGGCTAGCGGGAGCGGACGAGCAGTACTTC

d_call: NA
clone_size: NA
v_call: TRBV27
j_call: TRBJ2-6
cdr3_aa: CASSPLRSGANVLTF
cdr3_nt: TGTGCCAGCAGTCCCCTAAGGTCTGGGGCCAACGTCCTGACTTTC

d_call: TRBD1
clone_size: NA
v_call: TRBV19
j_call: TRBJ2-5
cdr3_aa: CASSIGTGGGAGETQYF
cdr3_nt: TGTGCCAGTAGTATCGGGACAGGGGGAGGCGCGGGAGAGACCCAGTACTTC

d_call: TRBD1
clone_size: NA
v_call: TRBV6-6
j_call: TRBJ2-3
cdr3_aa: CASSFGTGADTQYF
cdr3_nt: TGTGCCAGCAGTTTCGGGACAGGGGCAGATACGCAGTATTTT

d_call: NA
clone_size: NA
v_call: TRBV25-1
j_call: TRBJ1-1
cdr3_aa: CASSELGGESTEAFF
cdr3_nt: TGTGCCAGCAGTGAATTGGGGGGCGAGAGCACTGAAGCTTTCTTT

d_call: NA
clone_size: NA
v_call: TRBV12-5
j_call: TRBJ2-5
cdr3_aa: CASGSLLGGGRGQETQYF
cdr3_nt: TGTGCTAGTGGTTCCCTTTTGGGGGGAGGAAGGGGACAAGAGACCCAGTACTTC

d_call: NA
clone_size: NA
v_call: TRBV6-5
j_call: TRBJ2-7
cdr3_aa: CASSLENSRTAEQYF
cdr3_nt: TGTGCCAGCAGCCTAGAAAACTCGCGAACCGCCGAGCAGTACTTC

d_call: NA
clone_size: NA
v_call: TRBV29-1
j_call: TRBJ1-1
cdr3_aa: CSVRPQDLNTEAFF
cdr3_nt: TGCAGCGTTAGGCCACAGGATTTGAACACTGAAGCTTTCTTT

d_call: NA
clone_size: NA
v_call: TRBV9
j_call: TRBJ2-2
cdr3_aa: CASSVALRNTGELFF
cdr3_nt: TGTGCCAGCAGCGTAGCCCTTCGAAACACCGGGGAGCTGTTTTTT

d_call: TRBD1
clone_size: NA
v_call: TRBV18
j_call: TRBJ2-7
cdr3_aa: CASSPPPGQGAYEQYF
cdr3_nt: TGTGCCAGCTCACCACCTCCGGGACAGGGGGCTTACGAGCAGTACTTC

d_call: NA
clone_size: NA
v_call: TRBV7-9
j_call: TRBJ1-3
cdr3_aa: CASSPPGRTSGNTIYF
cdr3_nt: TGTGCCAGCAGCCCCCCCGGCCGGACCTCTGGAAACACCATATATTTT

d_call: TRBD1
clone_size: NA
v_call: TRBV6-5
j_call: TRBJ2-7
cdr3_aa: CASSSTTGYPTGEQYF
cdr3_nt: TGTGCCAGCAGTTCAACGACAGGGTACCCTACGGGGGAGCAGTACTTC

d_call: TRBD2
clone_size: NA
v_call: TRBV2
j_call: TRBJ2-2
cdr3_aa: CASSGLAGPGELFF
cdr3_nt: TGTGCCAGCAGCGGACTAGCGGGACCCGGGGAGCTGTTTTTT

d_call: TRBD1
clone_size: NA
v_call: TRBV5-1
j_call: TRBJ2-3
cdr3_aa: CASSLVGTGVTDTQYF
cdr3_nt: TGCGCCAGCAGCTTGGTCGGGACAGGGGTCACAGATACGCAGTATTTT

d_call: NA
clone_size: NA
v_call: TRBV7-9
j_call: TRBJ1-1
cdr3_aa: CASSPNSGVGGSQNTEAFF
cdr3_nt: TGTGCCAGCAGCCCCAATTCCGGCGTGGGGGGCTCGCAGAACACTGAAGCTTTCTTT

d_call: TRBD2
clone_size: NA
v_call: TRBV7-2
j_call: TRBJ2-7
cdr3_aa: CASRLDAAGVRDEQYF
cdr3_nt: TGTGCCAGCAGATTAGACGCTGCGGGAGTCCGCGACGAGCAGTACTTC

d_call: NA
clone_size: NA
v_call: TRBV6-6
j_call: TRBJ1-5
cdr3_aa: CASTLRQGSNQPQHF
cdr3_nt: TGTGCCAGCACTCTACGGCAGGGTAGCAATCAGCCCCAGCATTTT

d_call: TRBD2
clone_size: once
v_call: TRBV10-3
j_call: TRBJ2-1
cdr3_aa: CAISEREGPYNEQFF
cdr3_nt: TGTGCCATCAGTGAGCGGGAGGGCCCTTACAATGAGCAGTTCTTC

d_call: NA
clone_size: NA
v_call: TRBV7-9
j_call: TRBJ1-4
cdr3_aa: CASSQNEGYEKLFF
cdr3_nt: TGTGCCAGCAGCCAGAACGAGGGGTATGAAAAACTGTTTTTT

d_call: NA
clone_size: NA
v_call: TRBV11-2
j_call: TRBJ1-3
cdr3_aa: CASSLRSLIGGSGNTIYF
cdr3_nt: TGTGCCAGCAGCTTAAGGAGCTTGATTGGGGGCTCTGGAAACACCATATATTTT

d_call: TRBD2
clone_size: NA
v_call: TRBV6-1
j_call: TRBJ2-5
cdr3_aa: CASRLAGGETQYF
cdr3_nt: TGTGCCAGCAGACTAGCGGGAGGGGAGACCCAGTACTTC